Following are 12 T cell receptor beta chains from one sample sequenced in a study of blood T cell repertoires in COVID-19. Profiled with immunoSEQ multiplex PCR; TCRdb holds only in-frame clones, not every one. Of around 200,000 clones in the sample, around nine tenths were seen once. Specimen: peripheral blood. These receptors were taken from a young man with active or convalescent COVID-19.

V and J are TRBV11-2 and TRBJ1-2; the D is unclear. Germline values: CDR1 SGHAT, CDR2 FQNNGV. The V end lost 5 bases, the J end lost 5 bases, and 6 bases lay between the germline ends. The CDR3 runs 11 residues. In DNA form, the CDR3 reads TGTGCCAGCAGCCCCCAATATGGCTACACCTTC. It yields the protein CASSPQYGYTF.

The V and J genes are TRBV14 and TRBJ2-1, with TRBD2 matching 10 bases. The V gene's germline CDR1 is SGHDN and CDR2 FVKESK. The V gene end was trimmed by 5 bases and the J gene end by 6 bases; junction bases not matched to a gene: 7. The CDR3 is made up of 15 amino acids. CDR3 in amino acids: CASSFIAGGSNEQFF. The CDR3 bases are TGTGCCAGCAGCTTCATAGCGGGGGGAAGCAATGAGCAGTTCTTC.

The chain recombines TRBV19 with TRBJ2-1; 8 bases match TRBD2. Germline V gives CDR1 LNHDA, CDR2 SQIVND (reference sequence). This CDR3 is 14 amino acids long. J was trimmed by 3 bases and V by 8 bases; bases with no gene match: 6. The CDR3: CASRREGLYNEQFF. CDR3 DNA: TGTGCCAGTCGACGGGAGGGCCTCTACAATGAGCAGTTCTTC.

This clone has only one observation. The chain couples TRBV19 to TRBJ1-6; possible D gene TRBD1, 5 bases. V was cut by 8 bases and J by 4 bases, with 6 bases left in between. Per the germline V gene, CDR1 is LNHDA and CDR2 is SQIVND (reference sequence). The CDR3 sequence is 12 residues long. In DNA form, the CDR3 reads TGTGCCAGTCAGGGATATAATTCACCCCTCCACTTT. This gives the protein CASQGYNSPLHF.

The CDR3 DNA reads TGTGCCAGCAGCTCGGTGGTTTCGGGGGGAAAGGCTTTCTTT. Translated: CASSSVVSGGKAFF. This sequence joins TRBV5-8 and TRBJ1-1; weak D call: TRBD1 (5 bases). Germline CDR1 and CDR2: SGHTS and YDEGEE. The V gene lost 3 bases and the J gene lost 11 bases, with 20 bases spanning the gap. The CDR3 consists of 14 residues.

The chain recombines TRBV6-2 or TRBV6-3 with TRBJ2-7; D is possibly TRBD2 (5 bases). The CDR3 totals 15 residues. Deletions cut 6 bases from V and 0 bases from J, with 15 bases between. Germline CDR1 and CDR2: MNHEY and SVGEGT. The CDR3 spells CASSPPGVGSYEQYF. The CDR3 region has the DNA TGTGCCAGCAGCCCCCCCGGGGTGGGCTCCTACGAGCAGTACTTC.

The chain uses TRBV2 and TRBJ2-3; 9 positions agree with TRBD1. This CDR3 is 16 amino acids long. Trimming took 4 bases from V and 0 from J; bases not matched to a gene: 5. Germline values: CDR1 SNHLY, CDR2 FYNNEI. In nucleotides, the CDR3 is TGTGCCAGCAGTGGGGGGACAGGGCGTAGCACAGATACGCAGTATTTT. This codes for CASSGGTGRSTDTQYF.

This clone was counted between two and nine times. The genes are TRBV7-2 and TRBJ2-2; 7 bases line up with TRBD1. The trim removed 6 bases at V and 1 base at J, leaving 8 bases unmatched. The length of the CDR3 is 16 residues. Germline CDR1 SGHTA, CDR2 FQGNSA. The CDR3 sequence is CASRFPGQRNTGELFF. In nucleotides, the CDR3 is TGTGCCAGCAGATTTCCGGGACAGAGGAACACCGGGGAGCTGTTTTTT.

As DNA, the CDR3 is TGTGCCAGTAGTCCCGGGACAGGGACTGAAGCTTTCTTT. Translated, it gives CASSPGTGTEAFF. The chain recombines TRBV19 with TRBJ1-1, with 9 nucleotides matching TRBD1. From germline, CDR1 is LNHDA and CDR2 SQIVND (reference sequence). V gave up 5 bases and J gave up 5 bases; unmatched junction bases: 3. CDR3 size: 13 residues.

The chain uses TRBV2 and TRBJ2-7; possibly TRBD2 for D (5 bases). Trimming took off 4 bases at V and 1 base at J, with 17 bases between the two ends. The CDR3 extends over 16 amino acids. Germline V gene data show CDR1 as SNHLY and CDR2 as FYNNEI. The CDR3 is CASSGSSSLGSYEQYF. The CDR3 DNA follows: TGTGCCAGCAGTGGAAGTTCTAGCCTGGGGTCCTACGAGCAGTACTTC.

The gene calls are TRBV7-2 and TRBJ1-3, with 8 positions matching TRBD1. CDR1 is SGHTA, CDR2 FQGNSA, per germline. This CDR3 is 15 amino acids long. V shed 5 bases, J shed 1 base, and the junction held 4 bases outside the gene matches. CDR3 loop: CASSPRTGSGNTIYF. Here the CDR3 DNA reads TGTGCCAGCAGCCCACGGACAGGGTCTGGAAACACCATATATTTT.

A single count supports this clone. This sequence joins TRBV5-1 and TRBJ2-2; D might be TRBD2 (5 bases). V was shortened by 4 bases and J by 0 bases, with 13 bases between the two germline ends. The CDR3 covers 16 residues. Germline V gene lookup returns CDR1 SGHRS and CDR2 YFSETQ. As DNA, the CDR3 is TGCGCCAGCAGCCACGGGATAGTCTCGAACACCGGGGAGCTGTTTTTT. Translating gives CASSHGIVSNTGELFF.